The entry below describes one TCR beta chain. J was trimmed by 1 base and V by 5 bases; bases with no gene match: 14. CDR1 and CDR2 from the germline V gene are MDHEN and SYDVKM. The CDR3 is made up of 18 amino acids. The data were obtained in a study of CD4 T cells in relation to SARS-CoV-2 and coronaviruses. Study-level information: Shared crossreactive spike epitopes were mapped to their HLA restriction.

The unexposed donors gave CD4+ T cells in about 2010-2018, prior to COVID-19. Uncultured naive and memory CD4+ T cells supplied DNA for deep TCR-beta sequencing. The method was immunoSEQ multiplex PCR; TCRdb's version includes in-frame clones alone and lacks a portion of them. The table lists about 65,000 clones, 87% of them singletons. This TCR derives from a human donor in good health. Sequenced input: memory CD4+ T cells from PBMCs. The rearrangement uses TRBV28 and TRBJ1-5; 7 bases match TRBD1. CDR3 region: CASSRTGDPLFSNQPQHF. CDR3 coding DNA: TGTGCCAGCAGTCGTACAGGGGACCCTTTATTCAGCAATCAGCCCCAGCATTTT.